The sequence of this TCR beta chain was determined in a study of blood T cell repertoires in COVID-19. Study details: The samples span acute and convalescent COVID-19 from the United States, Italy and Spain. Sources were T cells, B-cell-depleted T cells, or PBMCs; the material itself was cDNA or gDNA.

Methods used by the authors: Amplification from reference gene primers served as the basis for estimated nucleated cell counts. Sequencing was performed with immunoSEQ multiplex PCR; in TCRdb, only in-frame clones are kept and a portion is missing. V and J calls and clone size are given by that table; D and trimming were obtained from the DNA. The data contain about 95,000 clones, around 90% of them singletons. Germline CDR1 LNHDA, CDR2 SQIVND (reference sequence). V was clipped by 6 bases and J by 6 bases; unmatched bases: 6. This CDR3 is built from 14 residues. The sequence was collected from a woman in her sixties or seventies with acute or convalescent COVID-19. J is TRBJ1-5 and V is TRBV19; 9 nucleotides align to TRBD1. The sample comprised peripheral blood. The CDR3 DNA is TGTGCCAGTAGCTGGACAGGGGAGGGTCAGCCCCAGCATTTT. Translating it yields CASSWTGEGQPQHF.